This T cell receptor (beta chain) is drawn from a study of blood T cell repertoires in COVID-19. This CDR3 region has 15 residues. Trimming at V came to 4 bases and at J to 6 bases, leaving 6 bases not matched to a gene. Per germline, CDR1 SGHNT and CDR2 YYREEE (reference sequence). TCRdb keeps only in-frame clones here, not all; method: immunoSEQ multiplex PCR. The sample records approximately 460,000 clones, roughly 89% being singletons. The sequencing sample was made of peripheral blood. The rearrangement links TRBV5-4 to TRBJ2-2, with 10 bases aligning to TRBD1. This clonotype was obtained from a young man with COVID-19, enrolled during active disease. The CDR3 nucleotides read TGTGCCAGCAGCACGGGACAGGGGAGACCCGGGGAGCTGTTTTTT. This encodes CASSTGQGRPGELFF.